A selection of T cell receptor beta chains follows, all from one sample in a study of T-cell reconstitution after alpha-beta-depleted transplantation in children. TCRdb redid the calling of the PCR reads with MiXCR, one entry per CDR3 protein. Here the sample spans about 490,000 distinct CDR3 sequences, approximately 10% being singletons. Specimen: PBMCs, collected before TCRalphabeta/CD19-depleted stem cell transplant. All receptors derive from a child aged 2 to 15 with inherited bone marrow failure, due to receive a stem cell transplant. Each CDR3 is given with its conserved first and last residue. Each record gives: clone size, D gene, J gene, V gene, CDR3 protein, CDR3 DNA. D genes are given only for firm matches. Not all rows give a size; the values are once, few, many and, for expanded clones, a class.

>many|TRBD2|TRBJ2-1|TRBV6-2/TRBV6-3
CASSYRSGSYNEQFF
TGTGCCAGCAGTTACCGTAGCGGGTCATACAATGAGCAGTTCTTC
>many|TRBD2|TRBJ2-7|TRBV6-5
CASSYTSGGDYEQYF
TGTGCCAGCAGTTACACTTCGGGAGGGGATTACGAGCAGTACTTC
>.|TRBD2|TRBJ2-3|TRBV11-1
CASTGTSSETSDTDTQYF
TGTGCCAGCACCGGAACCTCATCCGAGACTAGCGACACAGATACGCAGTATTTT
>.|TRBD1|TRBJ1-6|TRBV6-5
CASSYSNRGLYDSPLHF
TGTGCCAGCAGTTACTCGAACAGGGGTCTATATGATTCACCCCTCCACTTT
>few|.|TRBJ2-7|TRBV5-4
CASSLDSHAYEQYF
TGTGCCAGCAGCTTGGACAGCCATGCCTACGAGCAGTACTTC
>many|.|TRBJ2-7|TRBV29-1
CSPSRGQGGFYEQYF
TGCAGCCCTAGCAGAGGACAGGGAGGGTTTTACGAGCAGTACTTC
>many|TRBD1|TRBJ2-4|TRBV7-2
CASSVGQVKNIQYF
TGTGCCAGCAGCGTGGGACAGGTTAAAAACATTCAGTACTTC
>many|TRBD2|TRBJ2-5|TRBV29-1
CSVGLLAGKETQYF
TGCAGCGTTGGGCTCCTAGCGGGAAAGGAGACCCAGTACTTC
>many|.|TRBJ2-2|TRBV3-1
CASSQDGRDHGELFF
TGTGCCAGCAGCCAAGATGGGCGGGACCACGGGGAGCTGTTTTTT
>many|.|TRBJ1-5|TRBV7-8
CASSLVRGQRNQPQHF
TGTGCCAGCAGCTTAGTTCGCGGACAGCGCAATCAGCCCCAGCATTTT
>many|.|TRBJ1-6|TRBV7-8
CASSVPPYTSSYNSPLHF
TGTGCCAGCAGCGTACCCCCCTACACGAGCTCCTATAATTCACCCCTCCACTTT
>few|TRBD1|TRBJ2-5|TRBV3-1
CASSHWDREPQYF
TGTGCCAGCAGCCATTGGGACAGGGAACCCCAGTACTTC
>many|.|TRBJ2-1|TRBV7-9
CASSPPTNEQFF
TGTGCCAGCAGCCCCCCGACCAATGAGCAGTTCTTC
>many|.|TRBJ2-2|TRBV12-3/TRBV12-4
CANSPSTNTGELFF
TGTGCCAACTCCCCATCAACGAACACCGGGGAGCTGTTTTTT
>few|.|TRBJ1-4|TRBV14
CASSPQTTNEKLFF
TGTGCCAGCAGCCCACAGACAACTAATGAAAAACTGTTTTTT
>.|.|TRBJ2-7|TRBV7-2
CASSFPPLYEQYF
TGTGCCAGCAGCTTCCCCCCCCTCTACGAGCAGTACTTC
>many|TRBD1|TRBJ1-2|TRBV4-3
CASSQLLSPGQRRIGDGYTF
TGCGCCAGCAGCCAACTACTCAGTCCGGGACAGAGAAGGATTGGGGATGGCTACACCTTC
>.|TRBD1|TRBJ2-7|TRBV4-3
CASSQEDRGYEQYF
TGCGCCAGCAGCCAAGAAGACAGGGGCTACGAGCAGTACTTC
>many|.|TRBJ1-1|TRBV5-1
CASSYWQEASTEAFF
TGCGCCAGCAGCTACTGGCAGGAGGCGAGCACTGAAGCTTTCTTT
>few|.|TRBJ1-1|TRBV27
CASSSHWSGSGNTEAFF
TGTGCCAGCAGTTCCCACTGGTCGGGGTCTGGGAACACTGAAGCTTTCTTT
>many|.|TRBJ2-7|TRBV27
CASSNLGTAYEQYF
TGTGCCAGCAGTAACCTTGGGACGGCCTACGAGCAGTACTTC
>many|.|TRBJ2-1|TRBV13
CASSGRLVIPYNEQFF
TGTGCCAGCAGCGGCAGACTAGTTATCCCCTACAATGAGCAGTTCTTC
>.|.|TRBJ1-2|TRBV7-2
CASSLLREQDGYTF
TGTGCCAGCAGCTTACTAAGGGAACAGGATGGCTACACCTTC
>few|TRBD2|TRBJ2-7|TRBV7-9
CASSPGLAGREQYF
TGTGCCAGCAGCCCGGGACTAGCGGGACGCGAGCAGTACTTC
>many|TRBD2|TRBJ2-3|TRBV4-3
CASSQVQETSVTDTQYF
TGCGCCAGCAGCCAAGTTCAGGAAACTAGCGTCACAGATACGCAGTATTTT
>many|.|TRBJ2-2|TRBV7-2
CASSLRVYTGELFF
TGTGCCAGCAGCTTACGGGTATATACCGGGGAGCTGTTTTTT
>many|TRBD1|TRBJ2-3|TRBV10-3
CAISQDRVDTQYF
TGTGCCATCAGCCAGGACAGGGTAGATACGCAGTATTTT
>many|.|TRBJ1-2|TRBV4-3
CASSQEIGGLNYGYTF
TGCGCCAGCAGCCAAGAAATTGGCGGGCTTAACTATGGCTACACCTTC
>many|TRBD1|TRBJ2-1|TRBV20-1
CSAPIRGYNEQFF
TGCAGTGCTCCCATCAGGGGGTACAATGAGCAGTTCTTC
>many|TRBD1|TRBJ2-1|TRBV7-9
CASSFGIDRAFAAEQFF
TGTGCCAGCAGTTTTGGAATCGACAGGGCCTTTGCTGCTGAGCAGTTCTTC
>many|.|TRBJ2-1|TRBV7-9
CASSYTGVGNSYNEQFF
TGTGCCAGCAGTTATACTGGGGTCGGTAATTCCTACAATGAGCAGTTCTTC
>many|.|TRBJ2-1|TRBV4-3
CASSQRKRVTYNEQFF
TGCGCCAGCAGCCAACGGAAGCGGGTAACCTACAATGAGCAGTTCTTC
>.|.|TRBJ1-1|TRBV30
CAWSPGHLNTEAFF
TGTGCCTGGAGCCCGGGACACTTGAACACTGAAGCTTTCTTT
>many|.|TRBJ2-3|TRBV20-1
CSARGVGVTDTQYF
TGCAGTGCTAGAGGAGTCGGCGTCACAGATACGCAGTATTTT
>.|TRBD1|TRBJ1-6|TRBV25-1
CASSEYSGTANSPLHF
TGTGCCAGCAGTGAATATTCGGGGACAGCTAATTCACCCCTCCACTTT
>many|TRBD2|TRBJ2-1|TRBV19
CASSFLAGLPYNEQFF
TGTGCCAGTAGTTTCCTAGCGGGACTACCCTACAATGAGCAGTTCTTC
>many|.|TRBJ2-1|TRBV5-1
CASSQDRTSPSYNEQFF
TGCGCCAGCTCCCAAGACCGTACTAGTCCCTCCTACAATGAGCAGTTCTTC